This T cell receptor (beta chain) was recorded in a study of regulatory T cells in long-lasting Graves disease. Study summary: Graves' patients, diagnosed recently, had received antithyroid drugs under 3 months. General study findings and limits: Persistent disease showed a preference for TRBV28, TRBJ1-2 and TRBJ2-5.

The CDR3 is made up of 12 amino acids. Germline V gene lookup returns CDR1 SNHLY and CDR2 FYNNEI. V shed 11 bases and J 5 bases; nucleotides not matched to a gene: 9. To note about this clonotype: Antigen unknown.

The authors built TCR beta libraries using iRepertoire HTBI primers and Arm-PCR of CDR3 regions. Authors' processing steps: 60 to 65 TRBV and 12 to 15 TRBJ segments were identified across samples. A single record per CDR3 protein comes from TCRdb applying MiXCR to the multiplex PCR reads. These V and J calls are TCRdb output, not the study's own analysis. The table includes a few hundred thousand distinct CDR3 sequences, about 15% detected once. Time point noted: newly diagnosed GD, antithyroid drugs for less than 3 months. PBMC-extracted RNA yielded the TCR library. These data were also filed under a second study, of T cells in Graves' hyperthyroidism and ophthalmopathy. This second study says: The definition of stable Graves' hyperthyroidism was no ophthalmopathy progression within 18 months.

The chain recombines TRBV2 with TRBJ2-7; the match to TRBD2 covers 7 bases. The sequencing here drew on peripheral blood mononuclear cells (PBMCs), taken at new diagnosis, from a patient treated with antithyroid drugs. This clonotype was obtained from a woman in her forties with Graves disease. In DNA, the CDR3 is TGTGCCGGCGGACTAGTGGAGAACGAGCAGTACTTC. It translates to CAGGLVENEQYF.